The sequence of this T cell receptor (beta chain) was determined in a study of Graves' ophthalmopathy and Graves' hyperthyroidism. Scientists amplified the TCR beta CDR3 regions from RNA transcripts. First-round RT-PCR employed HTBI primers, with a second-round multiplex PCR after it. MiXCR was run by TCRdb on the multiplex PCR reads, yielding one entry per CDR3 protein. The sample yields over 500,000 distinct CDR3 sequences, over 20% seen once. Included hyperthyroidism patients were aged 18 to 65 and newly diagnosed (under 2 months' duration). Additional autoimmune diseases, uncontrolled infections, pregnancy or lactation disqualified patients. The PBMCs had their origin in 7.5 to 10 ml of fresh peripheral blood. This clonotype was seen a handful of times. V was clipped by 8 bases and J by 1 base; unmatched bases: 8. Germline V lookup: CDR1 MGHRA, CDR2 YSYEKL. There are 14 residues in the CDR3.

This sequence originates from a young woman with stable Graves' hyperthyroidism. Some clones in this sample may be carry-over from other donors' samples. The chain employs TRBV4-1 and TRBJ2-7; 7 nucleotides line up with TRBD1. Source material: peripheral blood. CDR3: CASAPEGASYEQYF. The CDR3, as DNA: TGCGCCAGCGCTCCCGAGGGGGCTTCCTACGAGCAGTACTTC.